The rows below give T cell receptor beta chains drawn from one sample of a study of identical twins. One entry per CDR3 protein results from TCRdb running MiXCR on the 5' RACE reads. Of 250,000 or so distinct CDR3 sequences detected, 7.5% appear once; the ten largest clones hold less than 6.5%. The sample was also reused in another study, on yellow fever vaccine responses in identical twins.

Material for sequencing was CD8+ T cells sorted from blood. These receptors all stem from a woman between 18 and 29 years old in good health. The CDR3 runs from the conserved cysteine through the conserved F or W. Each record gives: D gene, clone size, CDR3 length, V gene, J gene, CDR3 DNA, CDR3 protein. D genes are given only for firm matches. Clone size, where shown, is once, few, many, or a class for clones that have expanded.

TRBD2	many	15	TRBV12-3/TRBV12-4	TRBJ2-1	TGTGCCAGCATTAGTAGCGGGTTTCCCTACAATGAGCAGTTCTTC	CASISSGFPYNEQFF
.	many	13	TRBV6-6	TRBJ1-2	TGTGCCAGCAGTTCCGGTGGAGGCTATGGCTACACCTTC	CASSSGGGYGYTF
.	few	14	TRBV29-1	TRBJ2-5	TGCAGCGTTGCCCTCCTGCGGGATAGGGAGACCCAGTACTTC	CSVALLRDRETQYF
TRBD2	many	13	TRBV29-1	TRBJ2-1	TGCAGCGTTGAATTGGGAGGGGACAATGAGCAGTTCTTC	CSVELGGDNEQFF
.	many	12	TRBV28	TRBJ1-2	TGTGCCAGCAGTTTGGGGGTTTCTGGCTACACCTTC	CASSLGVSGYTF
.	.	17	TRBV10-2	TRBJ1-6	TGCGCCAGCAGTGAGCTTGACAGTCTATCCTATAATTCACCCCTCCACTTT	CASSELDSLSYNSPLHF
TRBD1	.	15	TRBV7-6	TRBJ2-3	TGTGCCAGCAGCCACGACAGGGTTAGCACAGATACGCAGTATTTT	CASSHDRVSTDTQYF
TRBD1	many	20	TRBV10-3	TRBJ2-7	TGTGCCATCAGTGAGGCGGGACAGGAAAAAGTTCGTCGCACTATTTACGAGCAGTACTTC	CAISEAGQEKVRRTIYEQYF
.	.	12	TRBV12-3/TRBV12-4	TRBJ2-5	TGTGCCAGCAGCGGGGGCCCGGTGGCCCAGTACTTC	CASSGGPVAQYF
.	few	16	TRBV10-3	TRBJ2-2	TGTGCCATCAGTGAGTCGACCGGACAGAACACCGGGGAGCTGTTTTTT	CAISESTGQNTGELFF
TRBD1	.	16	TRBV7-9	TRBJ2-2	TGTGCCAGCAGCAGCCCGGGACAGGGAAATACCGGGGAGCTGTTTTTT	CASSSPGQGNTGELFF
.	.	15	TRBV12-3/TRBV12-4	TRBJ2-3	TGTGCCATCTCCCGAGGGGGCGGGGTCACAGATACGCAGTATTTT	CAISRGGGVTDTQYF
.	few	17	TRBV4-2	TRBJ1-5	TGTGCCAGCAGCCAAGATGATCAAATTGGAAGTCATGCTCCCCAGCATTTT	CASSQDDQIGSHAPQHF
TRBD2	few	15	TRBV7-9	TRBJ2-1	TGTGCCAGCAGCTTAGGGGGACTATTTGGCAATGAGCAGTTCTTC	CASSLGGLFGNEQFF
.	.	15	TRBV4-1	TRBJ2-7	TGCGCCAGCAGCCACTCGACTACTACATCCTACGAGCAGTACTTC	CASSHSTTTSYEQYF
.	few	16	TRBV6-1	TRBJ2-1	TGTGCCAGCAGTCTTCTAGGGGGGGGCCCAGGGAATGAGCAGTTCTTC	CASSLLGGGPGNEQFF
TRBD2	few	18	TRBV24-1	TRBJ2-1	TGTGCCACCAGTGATTTTCGGACTAGCGGGGGGCCCTTAGATGAGCAGTTCTTC	CATSDFRTSGGPLDEQFF
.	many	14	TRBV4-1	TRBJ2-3	TGCGCCAGCAGCCGTCCCTATAACACAGATACGCAGTATTTT	CASSRPYNTDTQYF
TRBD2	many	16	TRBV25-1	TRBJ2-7	TGTGCCAGCAGTGACCATTTAGCGGGTAGCTCCTACGAGCAGTACTTC	CASSDHLAGSSYEQYF
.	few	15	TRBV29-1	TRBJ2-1	TGCAGCGTCCCCAATCCGCGGAGGTCCTACAATGAGCAGTTCTTC	CSVPNPRRSYNEQFF
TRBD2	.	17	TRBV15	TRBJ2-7	TGTGCCACCAGCAGAGACACTAGCGGGAGGGCCGTCTACGAGCAGTACTTC	CATSRDTSGRAVYEQYF
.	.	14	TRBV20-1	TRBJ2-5	TGCAGTGCTAGTCCCCAGGCCAGTCAAGAGACCCAGTACTTC	CSASPQASQETQYF